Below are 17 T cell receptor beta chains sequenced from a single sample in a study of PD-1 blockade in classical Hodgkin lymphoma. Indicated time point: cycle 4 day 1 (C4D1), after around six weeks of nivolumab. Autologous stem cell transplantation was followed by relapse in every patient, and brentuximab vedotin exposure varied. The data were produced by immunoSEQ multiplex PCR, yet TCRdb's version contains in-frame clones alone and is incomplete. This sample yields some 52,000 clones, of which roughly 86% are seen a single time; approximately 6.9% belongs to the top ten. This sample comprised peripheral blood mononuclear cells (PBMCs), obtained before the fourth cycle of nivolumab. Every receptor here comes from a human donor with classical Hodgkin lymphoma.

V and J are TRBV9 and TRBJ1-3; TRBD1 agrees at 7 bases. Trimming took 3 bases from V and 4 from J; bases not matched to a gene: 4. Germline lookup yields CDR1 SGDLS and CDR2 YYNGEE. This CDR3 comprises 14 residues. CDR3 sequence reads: CASSETGNGNTIYF. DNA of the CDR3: TGTGCCAGCAGCGAGACAGGGAACGGAAACACCATATATTTT. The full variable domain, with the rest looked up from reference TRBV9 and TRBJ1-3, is DSGVTQTPKHLITATGQRVTLRCSPRSGDLSVYWYQQSLDQGLQFLIQYYNGEERAKGNILERFSAQQFPDLHSELNLSSLELGDSALYFCASSETGNGNTIYFGEGSWLTVV.

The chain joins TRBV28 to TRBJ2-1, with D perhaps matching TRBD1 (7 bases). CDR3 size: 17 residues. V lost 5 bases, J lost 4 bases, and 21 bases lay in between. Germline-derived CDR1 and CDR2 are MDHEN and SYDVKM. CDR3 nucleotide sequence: TGTGCCAGCAGTCCCCGACAGGGAGCTAGCGTATACAATGAGCAGTTCTTC. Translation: CASSPRQGASVYNEQFF.

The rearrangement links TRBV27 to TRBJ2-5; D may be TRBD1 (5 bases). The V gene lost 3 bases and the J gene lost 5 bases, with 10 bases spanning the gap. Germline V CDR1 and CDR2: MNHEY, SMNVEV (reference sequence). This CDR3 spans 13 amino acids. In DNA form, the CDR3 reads TGTGCCAGCAGTTTTCAGGGTCGGGAGACCCAGTACTTC. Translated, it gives CASSFQGRETQYF.

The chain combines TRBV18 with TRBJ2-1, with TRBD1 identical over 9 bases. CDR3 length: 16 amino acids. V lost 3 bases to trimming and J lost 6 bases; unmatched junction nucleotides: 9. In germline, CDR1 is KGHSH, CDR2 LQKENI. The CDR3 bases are TGTGCCAGCTCACCCGTTCCGGGACAGGGTCTCAATGAGCAGTTCTTC. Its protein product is CASSPVPGQGLNEQFF.

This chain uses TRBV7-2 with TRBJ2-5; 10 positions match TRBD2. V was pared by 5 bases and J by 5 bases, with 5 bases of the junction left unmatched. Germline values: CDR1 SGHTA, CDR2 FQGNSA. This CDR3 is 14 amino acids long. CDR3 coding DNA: TGTGCCAGCAGCCGAGATAGCGGGAGGGAGACCCAGTACTTC. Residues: CASSRDSGRETQYF.

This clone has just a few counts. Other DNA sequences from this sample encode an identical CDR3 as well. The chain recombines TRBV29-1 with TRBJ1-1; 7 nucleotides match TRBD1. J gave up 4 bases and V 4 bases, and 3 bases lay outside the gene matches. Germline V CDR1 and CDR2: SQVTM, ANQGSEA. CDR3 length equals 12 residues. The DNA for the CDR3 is TGCAGCGTTGGACAGGGAGGCACTGAAGCTTTCTTT. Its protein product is CSVGQGGTEAFF.

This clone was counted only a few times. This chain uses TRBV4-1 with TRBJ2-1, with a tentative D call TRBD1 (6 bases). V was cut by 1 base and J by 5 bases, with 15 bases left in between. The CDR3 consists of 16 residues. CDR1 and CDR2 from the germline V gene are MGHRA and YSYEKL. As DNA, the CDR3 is TGCGCCAGCAGCCAAGTCTGGGACACTAGGAACAATGAGCAGTTCTTC. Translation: CASSQVWDTRNNEQFF.

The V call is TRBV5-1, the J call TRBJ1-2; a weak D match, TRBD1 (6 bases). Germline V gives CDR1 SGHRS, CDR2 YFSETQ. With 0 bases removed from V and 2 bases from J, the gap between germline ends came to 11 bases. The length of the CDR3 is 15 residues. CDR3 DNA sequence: TGCGCCAGCAGCTTGGGCGGAGGGGGGAACTATGGCTACACCTTC. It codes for CASSLGGGGNYGYTF.

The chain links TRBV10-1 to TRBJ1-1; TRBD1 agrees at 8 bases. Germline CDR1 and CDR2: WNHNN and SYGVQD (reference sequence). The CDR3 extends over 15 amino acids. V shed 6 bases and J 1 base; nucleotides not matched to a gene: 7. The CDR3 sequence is CASSARQGTNTEAFF. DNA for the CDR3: TGCGCCAGCAGCGCCCGACAGGGGACGAACACTGAAGCTTTCTTT.

DNA of the CDR3: TGTGCCAGTAGTATAGGGACTGAAGCTTTCTTT. Protein sequence: CASSIGTEAFF. This chain connects TRBV19 to TRBJ1-1, with no clear D. Trimming pared 1 base from V and 5 bases from J, leaving 2 bases between. The germline gives CDR1 LNHDA, CDR2 SQIVND (reference sequence). This CDR3 contains 11 residues.

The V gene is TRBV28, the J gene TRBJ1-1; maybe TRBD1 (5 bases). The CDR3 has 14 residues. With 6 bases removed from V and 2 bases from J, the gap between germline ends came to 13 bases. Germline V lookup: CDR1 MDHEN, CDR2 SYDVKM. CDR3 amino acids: CASSPPDRNTEAFF. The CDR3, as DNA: TGTGCCAGCAGCCCGCCCGACAGAAACACTGAAGCTTTCTTT.

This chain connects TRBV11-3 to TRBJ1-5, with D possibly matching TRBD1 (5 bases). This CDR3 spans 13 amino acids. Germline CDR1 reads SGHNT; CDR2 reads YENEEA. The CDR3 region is CGTRGYSNQPQHF. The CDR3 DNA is TGTGGGACACGGGGATATAGCAATCAGCCCCAGCATTTT.

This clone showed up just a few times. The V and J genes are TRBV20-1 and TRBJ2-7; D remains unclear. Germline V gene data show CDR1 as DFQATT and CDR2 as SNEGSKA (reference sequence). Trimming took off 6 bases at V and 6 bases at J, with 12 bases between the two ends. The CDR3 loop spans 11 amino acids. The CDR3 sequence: CSAFGQSEQYF. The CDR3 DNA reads TGCAGTGCCTTCGGCCAGAGCGAGCAGTACTTC.

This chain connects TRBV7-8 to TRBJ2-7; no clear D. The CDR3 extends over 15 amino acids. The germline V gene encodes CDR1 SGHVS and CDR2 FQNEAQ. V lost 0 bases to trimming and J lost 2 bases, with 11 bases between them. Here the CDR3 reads CASSLALDGPYEQYF. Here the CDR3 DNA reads TGTGCCAGCAGCTTAGCTTTGGACGGCCCCTACGAGCAGTACTTC.

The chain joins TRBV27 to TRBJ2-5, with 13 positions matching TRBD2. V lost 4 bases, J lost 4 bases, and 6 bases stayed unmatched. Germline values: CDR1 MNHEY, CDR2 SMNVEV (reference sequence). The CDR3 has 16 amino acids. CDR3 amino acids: CASSSRGLAGRETQYF. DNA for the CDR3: TGTGCCAGCAGTTCCAGGGGACTAGCGGGAAGAGAGACCCAGTACTTC.

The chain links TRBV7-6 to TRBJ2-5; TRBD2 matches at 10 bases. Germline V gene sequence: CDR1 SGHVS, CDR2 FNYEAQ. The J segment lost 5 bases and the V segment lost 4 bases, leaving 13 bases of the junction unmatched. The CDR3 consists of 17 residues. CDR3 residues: CASSSIQSGRARETQYF. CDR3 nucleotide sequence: TGTGCCAGCAGCTCGATCCAAAGCGGGAGGGCCCGCGAGACCCAGTACTTC.

CDR3: CAILRSRGFLSYEQYF. The CDR3 DNA reads TGTGCCATCTTAAGAAGTCGGGGGTTCCTCTCCTACGAGCAGTACTTC. This chain links TRBV10-3 with TRBJ2-7; a possible D gene is TRBD2 (6 bases). Germline-derived CDR1 and CDR2 are ENHRY and SYGVKD. Trimming stripped 8 bases from V and 0 bases from J, with 20 bases between. CDR3 length equals 16 residues.